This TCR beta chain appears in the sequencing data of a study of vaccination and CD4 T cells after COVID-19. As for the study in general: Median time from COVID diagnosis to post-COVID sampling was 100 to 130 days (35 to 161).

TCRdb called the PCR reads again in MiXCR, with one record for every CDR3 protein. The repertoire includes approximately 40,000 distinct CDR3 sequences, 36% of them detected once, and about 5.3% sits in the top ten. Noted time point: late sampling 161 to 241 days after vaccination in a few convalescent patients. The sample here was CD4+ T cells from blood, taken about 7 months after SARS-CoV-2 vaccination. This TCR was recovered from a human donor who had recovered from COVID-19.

The CDR3 loop reads CASSLSGLAVPYEQYF. In nucleotides, the CDR3 is TGTGCCAGCAGTTTATCCGGACTAGCGGTCCCCTACGAGCAGTACTTC. The chain links TRBV27 to TRBJ2-7, with TRBD2 matching over 10 bases. CDR1 MNHEY and CDR2 SMNVEV come from the germline V gene (reference sequence). V lost 0 bases, J lost 2 bases, and 4 bases stayed unmatched. This CDR3 has 16 amino acids.